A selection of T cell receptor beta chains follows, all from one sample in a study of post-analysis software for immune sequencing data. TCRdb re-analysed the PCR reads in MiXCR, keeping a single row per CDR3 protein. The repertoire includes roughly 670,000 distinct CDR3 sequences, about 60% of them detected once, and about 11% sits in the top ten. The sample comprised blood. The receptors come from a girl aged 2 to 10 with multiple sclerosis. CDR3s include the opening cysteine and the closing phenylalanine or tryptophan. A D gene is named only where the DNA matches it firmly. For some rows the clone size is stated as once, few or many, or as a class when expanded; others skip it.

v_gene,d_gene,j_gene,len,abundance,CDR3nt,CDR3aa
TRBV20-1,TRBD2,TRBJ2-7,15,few,TGCAGTGCTGCCCCTCTGTCGGGAGGGCCAGGCGAGCAGTACTTC,CSAAPLSGGPGEQYF
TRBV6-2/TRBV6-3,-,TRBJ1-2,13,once,TGTGCCACCTCAGGAATCGACTTCTATGGCTACACCTTC,CATSGIDFYGYTF
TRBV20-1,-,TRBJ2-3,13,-,TGCAGTGCTCCGACGTCGGGGACGGATACGCAGTATTTT,CSAPTSGTDTQYF
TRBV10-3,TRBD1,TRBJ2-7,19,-,TGTGCCAGCCAACCCGGTATGGCTGAGAGAGACAGGGCGCCCTACGAGCAGTACTTC,CASQPGMAERDRAPYEQYF
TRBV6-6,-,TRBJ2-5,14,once,TGTGCCAGTACGATCTGGGGGTTGGGCGAGACCCAGTACTTC,CASTIWGLGETQYF
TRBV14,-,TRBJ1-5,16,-,TGTGCCAGCAGCCAAGAAAGGGAAACGAGCAATCAGCCCCAGCATTTT,CASSQERETSNQPQHF
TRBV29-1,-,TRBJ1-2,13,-,TGCAGCGTTGGGACAGTTTCTAACTATGGCTACACCTTC,CSVGTVSNYGYTF
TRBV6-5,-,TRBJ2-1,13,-,TGTGCCAGCAGTTCCGTGAATTACAATGAGCAGTTCTTC,CASSSVNYNEQFF
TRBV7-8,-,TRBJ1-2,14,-,TGTGCCAGCAGCTTACGGGGCCCGGACTATGGCTACACCTTC,CASSLRGPDYGYTF
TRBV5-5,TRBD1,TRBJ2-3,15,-,TGTGCCAGCAGCTTAATAGCCCAGGGGGCTGATACGCAGTATTTT,CASSLIAQGADTQYF
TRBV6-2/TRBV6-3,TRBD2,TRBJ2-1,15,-,TGTGCCAGCAGTTACGGACTAGCGGGACTCAATGAGCAGTTCTTC,CASSYGLAGLNEQFF
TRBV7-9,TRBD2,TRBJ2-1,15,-,TGTGCCAGCAGCTTCCCGACTAGCGGGGGGGCCGGGACGTTCTTC,CASSFPTSGGAGTFF
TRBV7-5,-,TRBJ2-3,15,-,-,CISVSEAPRWNTQYF
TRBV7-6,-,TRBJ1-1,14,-,TGTGCCAGCAGCTTAGACATTGGGAACACTGAAGCTTTCTTT,CASSLDIGNTEAFF
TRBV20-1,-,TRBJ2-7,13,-,TGCAGTGCTGGGCCTCATGTTTCCAACGAGCAGTACTTC,CSAGPHVSNEQYF
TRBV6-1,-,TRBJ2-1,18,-,TGTGCCAGCAGTCCCCCGGGCGGTGCTGGGTTTTCCTACAATGAGCAGTTCTTC,CASSPPGGAGFSYNEQFF
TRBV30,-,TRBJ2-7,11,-,TGTGCCTGGAGTGGATGGGGGGAGCAGTACTTC,CAWSGWGEQYF
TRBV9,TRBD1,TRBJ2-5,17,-,TGTGCCAGCAGCGGAGGACCGGGACAGGGGTACCAAGAGACCCAGTACTTC,CASSGGPGQGYQETQYF
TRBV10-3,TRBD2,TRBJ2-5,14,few,TGTGCCATCAAAGCATCGGGGGGTGAAGAGACCCAGTACTTC,CAIKASGGEETQYF
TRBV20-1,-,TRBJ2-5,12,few,TGCAGTGCTACCTACCATGGGGAGACCCAGTACTTC,CSATYHGETQYF
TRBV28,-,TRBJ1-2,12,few,TGTGCCAGCAGGAGGGAGGGCTATGGCTACACCTTC,CASRREGYGYTF
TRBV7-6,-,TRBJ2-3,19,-,TGCGCCAGCAGCCCGACCGGTTCGGGACGGACCCCCAGCACAGATACGCAGTATTTT,CASSPTGSGRTPSTDTQYF
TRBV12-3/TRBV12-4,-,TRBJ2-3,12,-,TGTGTCAGCAGTTTGAGCAGGGATACGCAGTATTTT,CVSSLSRDTQYF
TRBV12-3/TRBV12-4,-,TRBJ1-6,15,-,TGTGCCAGCCGCCCCTTAAACCTCCCGGAGTCACCCCTCCACTTT,CASRPLNLPESPLHF
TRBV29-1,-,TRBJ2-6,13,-,TGCAGCACCCGGGAGTCTGGGGCCAACGTCCTGACTTTC,CSTRESGANVLTF
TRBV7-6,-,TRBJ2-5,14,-,TGTGCCAGCAGCTGGATGGGGTTGATGGAGACCCAGTACTTC,CASSWMGLMETQYF
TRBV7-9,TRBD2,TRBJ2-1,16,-,TGTGCCAGCAGCCTAACGACTAGCGGGAGGGGCCATGAGCAGTTCTTC,CASSLTTSGRGHEQFF
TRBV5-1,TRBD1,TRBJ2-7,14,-,TGCGCCAGCAGCGGACAGGGGCCACCCTACGAGCAGTACTTC,CASSGQGPPYEQYF
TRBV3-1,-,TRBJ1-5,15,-,TGTGCCAGCAGCCAAGGAATAGGGGAGAATCAGCCCCAGCATTTT,CASSQGIGENQPQHF